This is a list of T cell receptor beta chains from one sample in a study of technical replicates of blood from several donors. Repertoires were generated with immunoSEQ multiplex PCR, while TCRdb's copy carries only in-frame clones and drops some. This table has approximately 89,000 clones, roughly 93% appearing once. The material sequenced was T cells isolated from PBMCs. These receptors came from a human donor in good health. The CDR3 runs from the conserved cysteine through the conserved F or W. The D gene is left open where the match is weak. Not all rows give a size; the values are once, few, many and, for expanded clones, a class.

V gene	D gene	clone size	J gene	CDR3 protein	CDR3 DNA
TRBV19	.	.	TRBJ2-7	CASSMKLDGGSYEQYF	TGTGCCAGTAGTATGAAATTAGACGGCGGCTCCTACGAGCAGTACTTC
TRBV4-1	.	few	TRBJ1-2	CASSQGAGTVRGYTF	TGCGCCAGCAGCCAAGGAGCAGGAACCGTGAGAGGCTACACCTTC
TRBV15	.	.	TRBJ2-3	CATRIYGADTQYF	TGTGCCACCAGGATTTACGGGGCAGATACGCAGTATTTT
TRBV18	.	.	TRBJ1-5	CATQGPNNQPQHF	TGTGCCACACAGGGACCGAATAATCAGCCCCAGCATTTT
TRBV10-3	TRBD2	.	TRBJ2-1	CASLPGLAGDEQFF	TGTGCCAGCTTACCGGGACTAGCGGGTGATGAGCAGTTCTTC
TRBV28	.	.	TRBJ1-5	CASEASNQPQHF	TGTGCCAGCGAAGCCAGCAATCAGCCCCAGCATTTT
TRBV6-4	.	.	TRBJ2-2	CASSDVTGANTGELFF	TGTGCCAGCAGTGACGTTACGGGAGCGAACACCGGGGAGCTGTTTTTT
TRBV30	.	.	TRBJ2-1	CAWSVLAGQFF	TGTGCCTGGAGTGTGCTAGCCGGGCAGTTCTTC
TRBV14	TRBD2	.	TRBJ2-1	CASSQDHVAGDRYEQFF	TGTGCCAGCAGCCAAGATCATGTAGCGGGAGATCGGTATGAGCAGTTCTTC
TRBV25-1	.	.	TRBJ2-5	CASSELDKDLGTQYF	TGTGCCAGCAGTGAATTGGACAAGGATTTGGGGACCCAGTACTTC
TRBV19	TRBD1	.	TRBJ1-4	CASRQGLNEKLFF	TGTGCCAGTCGACAGGGCCTTAATGAAAAACTGTTTTTT
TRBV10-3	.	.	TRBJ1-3	CAISEASGNSGNTIYF	TGTGCCATCAGTGAAGCCTCCGGGAACTCTGGAAACACCATATATTTT
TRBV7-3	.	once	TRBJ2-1	CASGSSYNEQFF	TGTGCCAGCGGGTCTAGCTACAATGAGCAGTTCTTC
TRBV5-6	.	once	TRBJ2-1	CASSLLAGTEQFF	TGTGCCAGCAGCTTGCTTGCGGGGACTGAGCAGTTCTTC
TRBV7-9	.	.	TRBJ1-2	CASSSPRDTTNYGYTF	TGTGCCAGCAGCTCGCCTCGGGATACTACTAACTATGGCTACACCTTC
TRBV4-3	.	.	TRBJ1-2	CASSQGDYYGYTF	TGCGCCAGCAGCCAAGGGGACTACTATGGCTACACCTTC
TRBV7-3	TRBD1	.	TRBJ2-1	CASSLMGTGNSNEQFF	TGTGCCAGCAGCTTAATGGGGACAGGGAATAGCAATGAGCAGTTCTTC
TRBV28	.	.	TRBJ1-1	CASSTYTEAFF	TGTGCCAGCTCTACCTACACTGAAGCTTTCTTT
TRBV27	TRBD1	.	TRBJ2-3	CASSWNRGTDTQYF	TGTGCCAGCAGTTGGAACAGGGGTACAGATACGCAGTATTTT
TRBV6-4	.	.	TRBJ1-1	CASSDSPGNTEAFF	TGTGCCAGCAGTGACTCGCCGGGGAACACTGAAGCTTTCTTT
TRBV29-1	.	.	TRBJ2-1	CSVLTGPAVRGQFF	TGCAGCGTTCTGACTGGTCCCGCGGTTAGGGGGCAGTTCTTC
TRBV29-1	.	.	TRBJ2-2	CSVAGSTTGELFF	TGCAGCGTGGCGGGGTCTACCACCGGGGAGCTGTTTTTT
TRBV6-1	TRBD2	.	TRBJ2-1	CASSELASGTYNEQFF	TGTGCCAGCAGTGAACTGGCTAGCGGGACTTACAATGAGCAGTTCTTC
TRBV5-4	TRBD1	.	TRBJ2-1	CASNPTGRNEQFF	TGTGCCAGCAACCCGACAGGGCGCAATGAGCAGTTCTTC
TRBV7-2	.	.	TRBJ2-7	CASSLGAFMSEQYF	TGTGCCAGCAGCTTAGGGGCATTTATGAGCGAGCAGTACTTC
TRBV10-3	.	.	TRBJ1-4	CAISVGENEKLFF	TGTGCCATCAGCGTCGGAGAAAATGAAAAACTGTTTTTT
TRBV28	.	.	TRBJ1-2	CASSLLGTNDGYTF	TGTGCCAGCAGTCTTTTGGGGACAAACGATGGCTACACCTTC
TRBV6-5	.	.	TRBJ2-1	CASTKTFDNEQFF	TGTGCCAGCACCAAAACATTCGACAATGAGCAGTTCTTC
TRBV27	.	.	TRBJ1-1	CASSLSVKEYDEAFF	TGTGCCAGCAGTTTAAGTGTTAAGGAGTACGATGAAGCTTTCTTT
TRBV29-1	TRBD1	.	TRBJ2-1	CSVPGGNEQFF	TGCAGCGTGCCAGGGGGTAATGAGCAGTTCTTC
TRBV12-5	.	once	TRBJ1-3	CASGLSNLRRQQRPGNTIYF	TGTGCTAGTGGTCTATCGAACCTGAGGCGACAGCAAAGACCTGGAAACACCATATATTTT
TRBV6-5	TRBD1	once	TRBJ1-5	CASSFLTGDQPQHF	TGTGCCAGCAGTTTTCTGACAGGGGATCAGCCCCAGCATTTT
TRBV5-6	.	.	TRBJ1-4	CASSFGGAGEKLFF	TGTGCCAGCAGCTTTGGGGGGGCAGGAGAAAAACTGTTTTTT
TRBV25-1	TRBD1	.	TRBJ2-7	CASSEGQDTPSYEQYF	TGTGCCAGCAGTGAAGGACAGGATACTCCCTCCTACGAGCAGTACTTC
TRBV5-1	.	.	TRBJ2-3	CASSRGGSDTQYF	TGCGCCAGCAGTAGGGGTGGTTCAGATACGCAGTATTTT
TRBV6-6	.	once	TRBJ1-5	CASSYEVDQPQHF	TGTGCCAGCAGTTACGAGGTTGACCAGCCCCAGCATTTT
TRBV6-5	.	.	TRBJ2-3	CASSFVRADTQYF	TGTGCCAGCAGTTTTGTGCGGGCGGATACGCAGTATTTT
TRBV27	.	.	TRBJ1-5	CASSVRANQPQHF	TGTGCCAGCTCTGTCAGGGCTAATCAGCCCCAGCATTTT
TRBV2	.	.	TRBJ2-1	CASSADGGNEQFF	TGTGCCAGCAGTGCTGACGGAGGGAATGAGCAGTTCTTC
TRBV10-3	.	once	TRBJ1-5	CAISESPGQPQHF	TGTGCCATCAGTGAGTCCCCGGGACAGCCCCAGCATTTT
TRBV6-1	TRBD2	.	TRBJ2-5	CASSRAGGQETQYF	TGTGCCAGCAGTCGAGCGGGAGGCCAAGAGACCCAGTACTTC
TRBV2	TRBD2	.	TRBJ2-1	CASSASGRGSYNEQFF	TGTGCCAGCAGTGCAAGCGGGAGGGGATCCTACAATGAGCAGTTCTTC
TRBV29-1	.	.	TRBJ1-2	CSVGGAKGYTF	TGCAGCGTTGGGGGCGCGAAGGGCTACACCTTC
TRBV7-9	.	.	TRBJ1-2	CASSFRGDYTF	TGTGCCAGCAGCTTCCGGGGGGACTACACCTTC